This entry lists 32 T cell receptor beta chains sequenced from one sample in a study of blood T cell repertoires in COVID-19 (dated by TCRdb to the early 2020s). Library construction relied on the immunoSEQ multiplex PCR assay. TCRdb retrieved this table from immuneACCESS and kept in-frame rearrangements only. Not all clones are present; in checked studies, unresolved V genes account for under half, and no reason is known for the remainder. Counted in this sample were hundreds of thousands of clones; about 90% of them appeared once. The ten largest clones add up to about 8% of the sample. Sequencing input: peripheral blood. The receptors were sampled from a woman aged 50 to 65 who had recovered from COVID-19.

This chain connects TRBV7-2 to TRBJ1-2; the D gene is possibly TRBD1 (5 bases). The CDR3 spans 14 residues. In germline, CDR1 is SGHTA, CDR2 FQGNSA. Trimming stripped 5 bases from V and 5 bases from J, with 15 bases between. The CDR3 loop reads CASSRDSGAYGYTF. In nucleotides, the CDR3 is TGTGCCAGCAGCCGTGACAGCGGGGCTTATGGCTACACCTTC.

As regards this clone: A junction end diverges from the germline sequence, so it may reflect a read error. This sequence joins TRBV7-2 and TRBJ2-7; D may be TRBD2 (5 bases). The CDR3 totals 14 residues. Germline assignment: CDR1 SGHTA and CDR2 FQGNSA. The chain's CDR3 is CASSHTIFGGQYSF. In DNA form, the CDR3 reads TGTGCCAGCAGCCACACTATCTTCGGCGGGCAATATTCCTTC.

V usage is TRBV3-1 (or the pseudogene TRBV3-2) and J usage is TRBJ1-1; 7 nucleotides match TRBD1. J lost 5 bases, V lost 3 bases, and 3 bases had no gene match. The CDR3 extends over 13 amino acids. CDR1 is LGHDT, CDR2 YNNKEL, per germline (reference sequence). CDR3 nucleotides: TGTGCCAGCAGCCACCAGGGGGAGACTGAAGCTTTCTTT. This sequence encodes CASSHQGETEAFF.

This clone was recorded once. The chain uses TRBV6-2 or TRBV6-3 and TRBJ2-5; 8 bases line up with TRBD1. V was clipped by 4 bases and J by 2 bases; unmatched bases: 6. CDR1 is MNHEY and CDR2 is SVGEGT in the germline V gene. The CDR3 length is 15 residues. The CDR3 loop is CASSSGQAGQETQYF. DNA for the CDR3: TGTGCCAGCAGTTCGGGACAGGCAGGACAAGAGACCCAGTACTTC.

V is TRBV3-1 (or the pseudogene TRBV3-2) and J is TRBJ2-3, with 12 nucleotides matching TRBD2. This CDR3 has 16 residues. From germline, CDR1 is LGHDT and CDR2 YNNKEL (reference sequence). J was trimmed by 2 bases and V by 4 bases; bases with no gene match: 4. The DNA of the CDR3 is TGTGCCAGCAGCCTCCTAGCGGGGGGGCTCACAGATACGCAGTATTTT. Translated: CASSLLAGGLTDTQYF.

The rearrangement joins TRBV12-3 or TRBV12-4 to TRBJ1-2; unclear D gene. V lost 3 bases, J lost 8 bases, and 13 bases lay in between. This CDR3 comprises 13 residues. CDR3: CASSFGTSRGYTF. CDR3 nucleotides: TGTGCCAGCAGTTTCGGTACCTCCCGCGGCTACACCTTC.

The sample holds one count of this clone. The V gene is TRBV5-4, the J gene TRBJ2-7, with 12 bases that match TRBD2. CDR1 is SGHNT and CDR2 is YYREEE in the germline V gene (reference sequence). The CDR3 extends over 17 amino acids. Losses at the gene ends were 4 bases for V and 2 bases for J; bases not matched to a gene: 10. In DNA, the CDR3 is TGTGCCAGCAGCAGAACCGGGACTAGCGGGCAAGCCTACGAGCAGTACTTC. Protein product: CASSRTGTSGQAYEQYF. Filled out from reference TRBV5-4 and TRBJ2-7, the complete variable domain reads ETGVTQSPTHLIKTRGQQVTLRCSSQSGHNTVSWYQQALGQGPQFIFQYYREEENGRGNFPPRFSGLQFPNYSSELNVNALELDDSALYLCASSRTGTSGQAYEQYFGPGTRLTVT.

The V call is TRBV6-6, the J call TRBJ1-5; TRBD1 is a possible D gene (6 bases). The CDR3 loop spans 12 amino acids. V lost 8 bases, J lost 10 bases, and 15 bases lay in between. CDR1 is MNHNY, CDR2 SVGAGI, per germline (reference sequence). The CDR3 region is CASLQGTPPQHF. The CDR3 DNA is TGTGCCAGCCTACAGGGAACGCCCCCCCAGCATTTT.

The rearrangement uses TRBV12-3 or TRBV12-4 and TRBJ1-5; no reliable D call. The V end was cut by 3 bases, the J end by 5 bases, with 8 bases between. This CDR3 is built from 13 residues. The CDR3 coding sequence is TGTGCCAGCAGTTTGGAACAGCATCAGCCCCAGCATTTT. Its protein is CASSLEQHQPQHF.

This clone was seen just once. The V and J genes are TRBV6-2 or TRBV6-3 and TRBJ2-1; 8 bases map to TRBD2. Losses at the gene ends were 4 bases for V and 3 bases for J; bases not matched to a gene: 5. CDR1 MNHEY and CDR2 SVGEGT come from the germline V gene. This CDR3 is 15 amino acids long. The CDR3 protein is CASSSGLAGYNEQFF. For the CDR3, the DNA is TGTGCCAGCAGTTCCGGGCTAGCGGGCTACAATGAGCAGTTCTTC.

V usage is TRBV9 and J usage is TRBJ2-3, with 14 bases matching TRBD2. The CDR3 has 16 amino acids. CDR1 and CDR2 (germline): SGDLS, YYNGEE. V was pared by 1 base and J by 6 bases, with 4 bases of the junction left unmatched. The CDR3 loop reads CASSVMGLAGADTQYF. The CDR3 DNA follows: TGTGCCAGCAGCGTAATGGGACTAGCGGGAGCTGATACGCAGTATTTT.

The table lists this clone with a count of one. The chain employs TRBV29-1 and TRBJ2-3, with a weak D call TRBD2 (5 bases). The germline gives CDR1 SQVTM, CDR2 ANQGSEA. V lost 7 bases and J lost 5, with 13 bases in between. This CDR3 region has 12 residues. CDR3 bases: TGCAGCGACGTTAGCGATAGAGATACGCAGTATTTT. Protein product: CSDVSDRDTQYF.

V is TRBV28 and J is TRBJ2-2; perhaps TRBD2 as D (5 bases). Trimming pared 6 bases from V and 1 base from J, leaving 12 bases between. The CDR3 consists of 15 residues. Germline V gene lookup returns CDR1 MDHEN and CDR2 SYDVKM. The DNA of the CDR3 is TGTGCCAGCAGCCCGGGGAGTTTGAACACCGGGGAGCTGTTTTTT. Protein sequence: CASSPGSLNTGELFF.

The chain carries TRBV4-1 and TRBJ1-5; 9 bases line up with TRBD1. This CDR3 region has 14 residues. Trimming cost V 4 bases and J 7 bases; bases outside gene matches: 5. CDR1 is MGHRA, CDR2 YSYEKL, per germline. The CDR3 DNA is TGCGCCAGCAGCCCGTGGACAGGGGAACAGCCCCAGCATTTT. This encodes CASSPWTGEQPQHF.

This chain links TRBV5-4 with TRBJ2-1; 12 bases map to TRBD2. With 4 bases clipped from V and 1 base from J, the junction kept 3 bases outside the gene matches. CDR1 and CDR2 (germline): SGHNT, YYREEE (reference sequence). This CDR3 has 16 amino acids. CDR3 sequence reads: CASSRTSGGSYNEQFF. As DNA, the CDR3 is TGTGCCAGCAGCCGCACTAGCGGGGGGTCCTACAATGAGCAGTTCTTC.

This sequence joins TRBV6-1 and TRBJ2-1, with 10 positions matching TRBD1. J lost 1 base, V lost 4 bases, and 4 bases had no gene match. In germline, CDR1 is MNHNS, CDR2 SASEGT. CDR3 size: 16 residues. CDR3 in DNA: TGTGCCAGCAGTGCGACAGGGGGCCCATCCTACAATGAGCAGTTCTTC. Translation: CASSATGGPSYNEQFF.

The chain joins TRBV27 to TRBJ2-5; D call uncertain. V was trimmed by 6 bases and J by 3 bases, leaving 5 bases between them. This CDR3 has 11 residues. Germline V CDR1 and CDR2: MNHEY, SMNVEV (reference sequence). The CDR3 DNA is TGTGCCAGCAGGCGAAAAGAGACCCAGTACTTC. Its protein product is CASRRKETQYF.

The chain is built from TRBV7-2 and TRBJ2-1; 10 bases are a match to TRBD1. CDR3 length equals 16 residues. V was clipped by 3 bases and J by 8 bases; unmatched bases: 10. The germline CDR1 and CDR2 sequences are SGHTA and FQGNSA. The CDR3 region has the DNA TGTGCCAGCAGCTTCAGAAGGACAGGGGGAACCGATGAGCAGTTCTTC. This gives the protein CASSFRRTGGTDEQFF.

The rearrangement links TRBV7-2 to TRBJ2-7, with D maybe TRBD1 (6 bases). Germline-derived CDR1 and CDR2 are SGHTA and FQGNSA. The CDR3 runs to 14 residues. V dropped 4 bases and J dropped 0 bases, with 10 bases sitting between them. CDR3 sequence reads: CASSSTGLSYEQYF. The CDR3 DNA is TGTGCCAGCAGCTCCACAGGGCTCTCCTACGAGCAGTACTTC.

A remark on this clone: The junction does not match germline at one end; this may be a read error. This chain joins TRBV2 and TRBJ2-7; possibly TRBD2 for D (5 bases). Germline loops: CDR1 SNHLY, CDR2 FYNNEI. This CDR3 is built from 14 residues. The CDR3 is CASSGSALSYEQYF. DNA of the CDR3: TGTGCCAGTAGTGGTAGCGCCCTATCCTACGAGCAGTACTTC.

For the CDR3, the DNA is TGTGCCAGTAGTAAGCCAGGACAGGGGAACACCTACGAGCAGTACTTC. Protein sequence: CASSKPGQGNTYEQYF. The chain links TRBV19 to TRBJ2-7, with 9 bases fitting TRBD1. The CDR3 runs to 16 residues. Germline CDR1 is LNHDA and CDR2 is SQIVND (reference sequence). With 4 bases clipped from V and 2 bases from J, the junction kept 9 bases outside the gene matches. Full variable domain (outside the CDR3, taken from reference TRBV19 and TRBJ2-7): DGGITQSPKYLFRKEGQNVTLSCEQNLNHDAMYWYRQDPGQGLRLIYYSQIVNDFQKGDIAEGYSVSREKKESFPLTVTSAQKNPTAFYLCASSKPGQGNTYEQYFGPGTRLTVT.

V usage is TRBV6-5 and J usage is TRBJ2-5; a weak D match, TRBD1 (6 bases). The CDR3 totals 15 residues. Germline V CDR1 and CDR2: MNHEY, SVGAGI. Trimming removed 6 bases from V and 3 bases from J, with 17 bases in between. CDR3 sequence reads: CASSFTGHPEETQYF. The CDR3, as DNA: TGTGCCAGCAGCTTTACAGGGCATCCGGAAGAGACCCAGTACTTC.

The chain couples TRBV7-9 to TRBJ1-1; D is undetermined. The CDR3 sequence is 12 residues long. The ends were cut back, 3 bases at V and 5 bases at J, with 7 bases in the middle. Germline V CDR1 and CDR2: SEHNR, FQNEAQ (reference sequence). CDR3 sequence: CASSFGRTEAFF. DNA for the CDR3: TGTGCCAGCAGCTTCGGCAGGACTGAAGCTTTCTTT.

The CDR3 bases are TGTGCCAGCAACCTTGCACCGTTCGGTTACAATGAGCAGTTCTTC. Protein: CASNLAPFGYNEQFF. The J gene is TRBJ2-1, the V gene TRBV7-9; D gene uncertain. Germline CDR1 reads SEHNR; CDR2 reads FQNEAQ (reference sequence). V gave up 7 bases and J gave up 4 bases, with 17 bases separating them. There are 15 residues in the CDR3.

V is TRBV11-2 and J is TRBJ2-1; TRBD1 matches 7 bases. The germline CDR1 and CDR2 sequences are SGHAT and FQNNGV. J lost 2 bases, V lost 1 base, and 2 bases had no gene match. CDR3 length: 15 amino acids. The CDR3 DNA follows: TGTGCCAGCAGCTTAGGGACAGGCCCCTACAATGAGCAGTTCTTC. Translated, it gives CASSLGTGPYNEQFF.

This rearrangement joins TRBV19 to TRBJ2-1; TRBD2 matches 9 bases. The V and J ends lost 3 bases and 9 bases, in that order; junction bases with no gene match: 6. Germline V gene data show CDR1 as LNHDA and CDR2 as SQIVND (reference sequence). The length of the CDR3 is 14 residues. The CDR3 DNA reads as TGTGCCAGTAGTATGTCGGCGGGAGGGCTTGAGCAGTTCTTC. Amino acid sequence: CASSMSAGGLEQFF. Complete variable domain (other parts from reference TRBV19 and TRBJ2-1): DGGITQSPKYLFRKEGQNVTLSCEQNLNHDAMYWYRQDPGQGLRLIYYSQIVNDFQKGDIAEGYSVSREKKESFPLTVTSAQKNPTAFYLCASSMSAGGLEQFFGPGTRLTVL.

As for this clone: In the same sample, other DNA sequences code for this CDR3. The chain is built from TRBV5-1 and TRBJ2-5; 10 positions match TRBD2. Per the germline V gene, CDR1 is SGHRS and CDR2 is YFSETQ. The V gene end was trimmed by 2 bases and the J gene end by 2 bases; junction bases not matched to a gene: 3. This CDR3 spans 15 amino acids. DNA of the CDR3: TGCGCCAGCAGCTTAGGACTAGCGGTACAAGAGACCCAGTACTTC. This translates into CASSLGLAVQETQYF. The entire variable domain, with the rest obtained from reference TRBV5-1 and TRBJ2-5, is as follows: KAGVTQTPRYLIKTRGQQVTLSCSPISGHRSVSWYQQTPGQGLQFLFEYFSETQRNKGNFPGRFSGRQFSNSRSEMNVSTLELGDSALYLCASSLGLAVQETQYFGPGTRLLVL.

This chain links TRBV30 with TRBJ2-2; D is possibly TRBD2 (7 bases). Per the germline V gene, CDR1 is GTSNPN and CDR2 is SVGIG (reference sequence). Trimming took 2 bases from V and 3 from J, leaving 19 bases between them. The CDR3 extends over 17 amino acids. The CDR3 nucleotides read TGTGCCTGGAGTAGGAACCCGTGGGGGGGCGACACCGGGGAGCTGTTTTTT. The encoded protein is CAWSRNPWGGDTGELFF.

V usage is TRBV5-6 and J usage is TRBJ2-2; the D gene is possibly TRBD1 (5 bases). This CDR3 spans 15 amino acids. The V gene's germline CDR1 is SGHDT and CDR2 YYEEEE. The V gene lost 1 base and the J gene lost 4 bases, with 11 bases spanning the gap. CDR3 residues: CASSLWGGATGELFF. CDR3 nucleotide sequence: TGTGCCAGCAGCTTGTGGGGTGGGGCCACCGGGGAGCTGTTTTTT.

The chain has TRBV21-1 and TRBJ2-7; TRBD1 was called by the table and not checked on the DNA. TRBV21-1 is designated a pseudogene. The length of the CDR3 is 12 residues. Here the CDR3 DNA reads TGTGCCAGCAGCAAATCCAGTGTGGAGCAGTACTTC. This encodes CASSKSSVEQYF.

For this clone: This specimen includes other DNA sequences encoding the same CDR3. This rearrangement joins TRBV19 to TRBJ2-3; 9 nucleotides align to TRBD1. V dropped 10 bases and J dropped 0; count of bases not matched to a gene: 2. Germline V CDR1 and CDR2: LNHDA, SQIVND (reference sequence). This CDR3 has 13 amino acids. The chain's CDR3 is CATGQGSTDTQYF. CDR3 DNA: TGTGCCACGGGACAGGGAAGCACAGATACGCAGTATTTT.

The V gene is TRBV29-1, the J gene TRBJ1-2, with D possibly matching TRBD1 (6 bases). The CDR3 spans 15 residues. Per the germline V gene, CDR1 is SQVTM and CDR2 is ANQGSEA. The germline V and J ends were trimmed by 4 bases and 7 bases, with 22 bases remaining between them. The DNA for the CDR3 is TGCAGCGTTGGTACCCGTTTTGCAGGGGCTGGTGGCTACACCTTC. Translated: CSVGTRFAGAGGYTF.